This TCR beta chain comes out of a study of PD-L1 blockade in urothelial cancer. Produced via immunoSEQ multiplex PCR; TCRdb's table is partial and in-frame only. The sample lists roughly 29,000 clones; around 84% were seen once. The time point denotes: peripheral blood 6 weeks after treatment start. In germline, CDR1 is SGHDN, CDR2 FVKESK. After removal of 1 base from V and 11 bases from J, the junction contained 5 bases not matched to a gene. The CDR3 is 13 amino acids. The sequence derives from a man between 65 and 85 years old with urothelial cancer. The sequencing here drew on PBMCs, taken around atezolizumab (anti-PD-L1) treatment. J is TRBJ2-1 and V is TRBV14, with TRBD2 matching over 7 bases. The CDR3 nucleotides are TGTGCCAGCAGCCAAGCTAGCGGTACCAAGCAGTTCTTC. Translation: CASSQASGTKQFF. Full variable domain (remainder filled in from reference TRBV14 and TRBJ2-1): EAGVTQFPSHSVIEKGQTVTLRCDPISGHDNLYWYRRVMGKEIKFLLHFVKESKQDESGMPNNRFLAERTGGTYSTLKVQPAELEDSGVYFCASSQASGTKQFFGPGTRLTVL.